The 21 T cell receptor beta chains reported below all come from one sample, sequenced in a study of blood T cell repertoires in COVID-19. Repertoires were generated with immunoSEQ multiplex PCR, while TCRdb's copy carries only in-frame clones and drops some. The sample gives some 320,000 clones, roughly nine tenths of which show up once; less than 3% is in the top ten. The specimen sequenced was PBMCs or T cells enriched from blood (not recorded which). The receptors originated from a woman aged 50 to 60 who had been exposed to COVID-19.

V and J are TRBV19 and TRBJ1-2; D gene uncertain. The CDR3 spans 13 residues. The ends were cut back, 7 bases at V and 5 bases at J, with 14 bases in the middle. Germline values: CDR1 LNHDA, CDR2 SQIVND (reference sequence). CDR3 residues: CASNSNRVYGYTF. The CDR3 DNA follows: TGTGCCAGTAATTCAAACCGGGTTTATGGCTACACCTTC.

The J gene is TRBJ2-1, the V gene TRBV7-2; 9 positions agree with TRBD2. Germline CDR1 reads SGHTA; CDR2 reads FQGNSA. The CDR3 covers 16 residues. Trimming cost V 5 bases and J 1 base; bases outside gene matches: 6. Here the CDR3 DNA reads TGTGCCAGCAGCACTGGAGCGGGGGGATCCTACAATGAGCAGTTCTTC. This translates into CASSTGAGGSYNEQFF.

This clone was seen once. This chain joins TRBV13 and TRBJ1-5; TRBD1 matches 7 bases. The germline CDR1 and CDR2 sequences are PRHDT and FYEKMQ (reference sequence). This CDR3 is 14 amino acids long. V shed 0 bases, J shed 4 bases, and the junction held 0 bases outside the gene matches. The DNA of the CDR3 is TGTGCCAGCAGCTTAGGACAGGGGAATCAGCCCCAGCATTTT. Translated, it gives CASSLGQGNQPQHF.

CDR3 protein: CASSLDRGRANTEAFF. The DNA for the CDR3 is TGTGCCAGCAGTCTCGACAGGGGGCGAGCGAACACTGAAGCTTTCTTT. The chain recombines TRBV28 with TRBJ1-1; TRBD1 matches at 10 bases. V shed 5 bases, J shed 1 base, and the junction held 7 bases outside the gene matches. This CDR3 is built from 16 residues. Germline assignment: CDR1 MDHEN and CDR2 SYDVKM.

V gene TRBV11-2 combines with J gene TRBJ2-7, with 7 bases aligning to TRBD1. The CDR3 covers 16 residues. V gave up 5 bases and J gave up 3 bases; unmatched junction bases: 13. The germline V gene has CDR1 SGHAT and CDR2 FQNNGV. DNA for the CDR3: TGTGCCAGCAGCACGTGGAGACAGGGACGAAACTACGAGCAGTACTTC. It codes for CASSTWRQGRNYEQYF.

The chain recombines TRBV2 with TRBJ2-2, with D possibly TRBD2 on 6 matching bases. V dropped 7 bases and J dropped 3 bases, with 15 bases sitting between them. The CDR3 consists of 15 residues. Germline CDR1 reads SNHLY; CDR2 reads FYNNEI. CDR3 protein: CASTLRDSYTGELFF. The DNA of the CDR3 is TGTGCCAGCACCCTCCGGGACTCTTACACCGGGGAGCTGTTTTTT.

The chain uses TRBV14 and TRBJ2-1; tentative D call: TRBD2 (6 bases). CDR1 SGHDN and CDR2 FVKESK come from the germline V gene. Trimming shortened V by 0 bases and J by 10 bases, and 13 bases separated the two germline ends. The CDR3 runs 14 residues. This CDR3 reads CASSQEGGTLEQFF. In DNA form, the CDR3 reads TGTGCCAGCAGCCAAGAAGGCGGGACTCTGGAGCAGTTCTTC.

V usage is TRBV5-4 and J usage is TRBJ2-3; 10 bases are shared with TRBD2. The CDR3 has 16 amino acids. The germline V gene has CDR1 SGHNT and CDR2 YYREEE (reference sequence). Trimming took 1 base from V and 2 from J; bases not matched to a gene: 4. The CDR3 is CASSLLLAGDTDTQYF. The CDR3 nucleotides are TGTGCCAGCAGCTTGTTGCTAGCGGGGGACACAGATACGCAGTATTTT.

This clone is a singleton in its sample. This sequence joins TRBV6-5 and TRBJ2-2, with 7 bases lining up with TRBD1. This CDR3 is 13 amino acids long. Per the germline V gene, CDR1 is MNHEY and CDR2 is SVGAGI. Trimming removed 6 bases from V and 7 bases from J; junction bases left unmatched: 5. Here the CDR3 reads CASRYRGNGELFF. The CDR3 DNA sequence: TGTGCCAGCAGATACAGGGGTAACGGGGAGCTGTTTTTT.

This clone showed up just once. This rearrangement joins TRBV9 to TRBJ1-5; a possible D gene is TRBD1 (6 bases). Trimming removed 0 bases at V and 3 bases at J, with 10 bases between. The CDR3 contains 15 residues. In germline, CDR1 is SGDLS, CDR2 YYNGEE. CDR3 amino acids: CASSVGAGDNQPQHF. The CDR3 nucleotides read TGTGCCAGCAGCGTAGGGGCAGGGGACAATCAGCCCCAGCATTTT.

The chain links TRBV5-1 to TRBJ2-1, with D maybe TRBD1 (6 bases). The CDR3 runs 15 residues. V gave up 4 bases and J gave up 2 bases, with 13 bases separating them. Germline CDR1 is SGHRS and CDR2 is YFSETQ. The CDR3 sequence is CASSLQGFAYNEQFF. As DNA, the CDR3 is TGCGCCAGCAGCCTTCAGGGGTTCGCCTACAATGAGCAGTTCTTC.

This clone was seen only once. The V gene is TRBV11-2, the J gene TRBJ2-6; TRBD2 matches at 12 bases. The CDR3 runs to 19 residues. Germline CDR1 SGHAT, CDR2 FQNNGV. V dropped 2 bases and J dropped 3; count of bases not matched to a gene: 8. The DNA of the CDR3 is TGTGCCAGCAGCTTACGACTAGCGGGGGAACGGAGTGGGGCCAACGTCCTGACTTTC. This codes for CASSLRLAGERSGANVLTF.

The chain is built from TRBV30 and TRBJ1-1; 9 bases are a match to TRBD1. The germline gives CDR1 GTSNPN, CDR2 SVGIG (reference sequence). V was clipped by 3 bases and J by 5 bases; unmatched bases: 4. The CDR3 spans 13 residues. Written as DNA, the CDR3 is TGTGCCTGGAGGGGACAGGGATGGACTGAAGCTTTCTTT. It codes for CAWRGQGWTEAFF.

This chain links TRBV18 with TRBJ1-1; D is undetermined. V was pared by 6 bases and J by 5 bases, with 7 bases between. Germline CDR1 KGHSH, CDR2 LQKENI. The CDR3 totals 11 residues. The CDR3 DNA sequence: TGTGCCAGCTCCCCCGGGACTGAAGCTTTCTTT. Its protein product is CASSPGTEAFF.

A few counts support this clone. V usage is TRBV15 and J usage is TRBJ1-5; perhaps TRBD1 as D (6 bases). This CDR3 is built from 15 residues. Germline values: CDR1 LNHNV, CDR2 YYDKDF (reference sequence). V was pared by 0 bases and J by 6 bases, with 12 bases between. CDR3 sequence reads: CATSRDITGTQPQHF. The CDR3 bases are TGTGCCACCAGCAGAGATATCACAGGGACTCAGCCCCAGCATTTT. Full variable domain (outside the CDR3, taken from reference TRBV15 and TRBJ1-5): DAMVIQNPRYQVTQFGKPVTLSCSQTLNHNVMYWYQQKSSQAPKLLFHYYDKDFNNEADTPDNFQSRRPNTSFCFLDIRSPGLGDTAMYLCATSRDITGTQPQHFGDGTRLSIL.

V usage is TRBV14 and J usage is TRBJ1-1; 7 bases match TRBD1. This CDR3 contains 15 residues. V shed 3 bases and J 0 bases; nucleotides not matched to a gene: 4. The germline CDR1 and CDR2 sequences are SGHDN and FVKESK. The CDR3 DNA follows: TGTGCCAGCAGCCAGTCAGGGGGAATGAACACTGAAGCTTTCTTT. Translated: CASSQSGGMNTEAFF.

DNA for the CDR3: TGTGCCAGCAGTGAAGTTAAAACCATATATTTT. It encodes CASSEVKTIYF. The chain combines TRBV2 with TRBJ1-3, with D hard to call. The CDR3 loop spans 11 amino acids. V gave up 1 base and J gave up 10 bases, with 5 bases separating them. CDR1 is SNHLY and CDR2 is FYNNEI in the germline V gene.

The chain is built from TRBV19 and TRBJ1-6; perhaps TRBD1 as D (6 bases). The germline V and J ends were trimmed by 3 bases and 10 bases, with 16 bases remaining between them. The CDR3 totals 15 residues. The germline V gene has CDR1 LNHDA and CDR2 SQIVND (reference sequence). CDR3 sequence: CASSIWGLTSSPLHF. CDR3 bases: TGTGCCAGTAGTATTTGGGGGCTTACATCGTCACCCCTCCACTTT.

The chain couples TRBV27 to TRBJ1-1; D gene ambiguous. There are 14 residues in the CDR3. CDR1 and CDR2 from the germline V gene are MNHEY and SMNVEV (reference sequence). Trimming left V 7 bases short and J 3 bases short, with 15 bases between. For the CDR3, the DNA is TGTGCCAGCATTCGAGAGCATGGAGACACTGAAGCTTTCTTT. This translates into CASIREHGDTEAFF.

The sample holds one count of this clone. This chain links TRBV2 with TRBJ2-5; 10 bases fit TRBD1. Germline V gives CDR1 SNHLY, CDR2 FYNNEI. V lost 7 bases, J lost 4 bases, and 6 bases stayed unmatched. CDR3 length: 14 residues. CDR3 region: CASKRDRGSETQYF. CDR3 DNA: TGTGCCAGCAAGCGGGACAGGGGTTCAGAGACCCAGTACTTC. Using reference TRBV2 and TRBJ2-5 for the parts outside the CDR3, the full variable domain is EPEVTQTPSHQVTQMGQEVILRCVPISNHLYFYWYRQILGQKVEFLVSFYNNEISEKSEIFDDQFSVERPDGSNFTLKIRSTKLEDSAMYFCASKRDRGSETQYFGPGTRLLVL.

V is TRBV6-5 and J is TRBJ1-5; 7 positions agree with TRBD1. V lost 7 bases, J lost 2 bases, and 5 bases stayed unmatched. The germline CDR1 and CDR2 sequences are MNHEY and SVGAGI. The CDR3 contains 14 residues. The CDR3: CASTAGQGNQPQHF. For the CDR3, the DNA is TGTGCCAGCACCGCCGGACAGGGCAATCAGCCCCAGCATTTT.